Each of the 4 T cell receptor beta chains below was sequenced from the same sample in a study of shared clonotypes between healthy human individuals. Data came from immunoSEQ multiplex PCR; TCRdb stores just in-frame clones and leaves some out. The repertoire includes roughly 550,000 clones, 95% to 96% of them detected once, and 0.095% to 0.12% sits in the top ten. It was CD45RO-negative cells, positively selected for CCR7, that made up naive CD8 cells, with terminally differentiated effector memory CD45RA+ cells excluded. The material sequenced was naive CD8+ T cells sorted from blood. These receptors came from a woman in her 30s in good health.

The CDR3 bases are TGTGCCAGTAGTGTTTATGGCGGCAGCCTCTACGAGCAGTACTTC. Amino acids: CASSVYGGSLYEQYF. The gene calls are TRBV19 and TRBJ2-7; no clear D gene. The length of the CDR3 is 15 residues. V lost 5 bases and J 3 bases, leaving 17 bases between the germline ends. Germline V gives CDR1 LNHDA, CDR2 SQIVND (reference sequence).

This chain links TRBV28 with TRBJ1-4; 7 bases match TRBD1. Germline assignment: CDR1 MDHEN and CDR2 SYDVKM. The CDR3 extends over 15 amino acids. The V segment lost 5 bases and the J segment 3 bases; nucleotides outside the gene matches: 6. CDR3 residues: CASSVTGAPNEKLFF. The CDR3 DNA follows: TGTGCCAGCAGTGTTACAGGGGCCCCTAATGAAAAACTGTTTTTT.

The rearrangement uses TRBV27 and TRBJ2-7; tentative D call: TRBD1 (6 bases). This CDR3 has 16 amino acids. Germline-derived CDR1 and CDR2 are MNHEY and SMNVEV (reference sequence). V was cut by 10 bases and J by 0 bases, with 22 bases left in between. CDR3 sequence reads: CATQETQGRSSYEQYF. DNA for the CDR3: TGTGCCACCCAGGAGACACAGGGTCGAAGCTCCTACGAGCAGTACTTC.

The genes are TRBV19 and TRBJ2-3, with no clear D. The germline CDR1 and CDR2 sequences are LNHDA and SQIVND (reference sequence). V was clipped by 5 bases and J by 5 bases, with 11 bases between them. The CDR3 loop spans 13 amino acids. CDR3 in amino acids: CASSAMVGDTQYF. As DNA, the CDR3 is TGTGCCAGTAGTGCAATGGTTGGAGATACGCAGTATTTT.